This T cell receptor beta chain was profiled in a study of cytomegalovirus exposure and HLA in healthy donors. Study-wide findings and caveats: Later work found most CMV-associated TCR beta chains apparently HLA-restricted.

The PCR employed 60 Vbeta primers together with 13 Jbeta primers. TCRdb keeps only in-frame clones here, not all; method: immunoSEQ multiplex PCR. This table holds under 200,000 clones, around three quarters found once. A word on this clone: Its specificity is unknown.

The ends were cut back, 3 bases at V and 3 bases at J, with 9 bases in the middle. The CDR3 extends over 14 amino acids. CDR1 and CDR2 (germline): LGHNA, YSLEER. The chain links TRBV4-3 to TRBJ1-3; D not resolved. This receptor was obtained from a woman aged 50 to 60 in good health and CMV-seronegative. Sequenced sample: PBMCs. The CDR3 nucleotides are TGCGCCAGCAGCCAGCTTAACGGTGGAAACACCATATATTTT. Its translation: CASSQLNGGNTIYF.